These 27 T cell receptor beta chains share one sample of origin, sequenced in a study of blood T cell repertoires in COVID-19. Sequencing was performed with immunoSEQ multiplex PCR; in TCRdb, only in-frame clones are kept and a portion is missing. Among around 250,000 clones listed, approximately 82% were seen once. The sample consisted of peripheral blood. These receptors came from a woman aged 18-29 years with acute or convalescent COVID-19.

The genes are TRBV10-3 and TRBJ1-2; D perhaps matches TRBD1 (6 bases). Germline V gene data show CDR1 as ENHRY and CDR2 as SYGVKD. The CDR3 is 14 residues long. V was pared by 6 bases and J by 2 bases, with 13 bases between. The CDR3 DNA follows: TGTGCCATCAGCGGACAGCTAGAGAACTATGGCTACACCTTC. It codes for CAISGQLENYGYTF.

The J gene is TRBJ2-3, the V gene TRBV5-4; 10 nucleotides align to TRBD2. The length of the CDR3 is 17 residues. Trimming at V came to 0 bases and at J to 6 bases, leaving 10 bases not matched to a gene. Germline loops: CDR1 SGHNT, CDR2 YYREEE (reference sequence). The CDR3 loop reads CASSLVVLAGVSDTQYF. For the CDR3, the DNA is TGTGCCAGCAGCTTGGTGGTGCTAGCGGGAGTGTCCGATACGCAGTATTTT.

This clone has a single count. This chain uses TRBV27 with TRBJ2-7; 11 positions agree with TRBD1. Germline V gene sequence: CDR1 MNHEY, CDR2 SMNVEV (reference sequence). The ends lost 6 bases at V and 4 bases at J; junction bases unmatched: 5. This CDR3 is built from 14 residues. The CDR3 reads CASRLGTGGYEQYF. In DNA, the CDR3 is TGTGCCAGCAGACTAGGGACAGGGGGTTACGAGCAGTACTTC.

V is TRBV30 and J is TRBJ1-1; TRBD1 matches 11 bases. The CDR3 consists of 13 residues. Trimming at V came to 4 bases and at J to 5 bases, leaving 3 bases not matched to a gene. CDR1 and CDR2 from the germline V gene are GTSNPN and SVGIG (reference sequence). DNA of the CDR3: TGTGCCTGGAAAGGGACAGGGGGAACTGAAGCTTTCTTT. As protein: CAWKGTGGTEAFF. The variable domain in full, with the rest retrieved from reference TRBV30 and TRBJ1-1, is SQTIHQWPATLVQPVGSPLSLECTVEGTSNPNLYWYRQAAGRGLQLLFYSVGIGQISSEVPQNLSASRPQDRQFILSSKKLLLSDSGFYLCAWKGTGGTEAFFGQGTRLTVV.

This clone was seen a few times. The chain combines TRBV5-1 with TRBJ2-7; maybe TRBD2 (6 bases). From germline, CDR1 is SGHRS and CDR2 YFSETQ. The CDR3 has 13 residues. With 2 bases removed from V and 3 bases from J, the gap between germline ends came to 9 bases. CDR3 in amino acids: CASSFGGFYEQYF. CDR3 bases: TGCGCCAGCAGCTTCGGAGGGTTCTACGAGCAGTACTTC.

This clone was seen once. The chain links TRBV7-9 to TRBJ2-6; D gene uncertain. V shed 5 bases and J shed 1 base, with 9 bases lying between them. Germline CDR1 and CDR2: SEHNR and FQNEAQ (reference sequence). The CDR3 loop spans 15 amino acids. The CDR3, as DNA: TGTGCCAGCAGCACCGCGACTTCTGGGGCCAACGTCCTGACTTTC. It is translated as CASSTATSGANVLTF.

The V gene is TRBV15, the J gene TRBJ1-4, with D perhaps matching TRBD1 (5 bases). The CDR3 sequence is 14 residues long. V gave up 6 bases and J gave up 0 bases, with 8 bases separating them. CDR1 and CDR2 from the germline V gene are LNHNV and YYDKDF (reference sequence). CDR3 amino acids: CATRGAATNEKLFF. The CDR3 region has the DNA TGTGCCACCAGAGGGGCAGCAACTAATGAAAAACTGTTTTTT.

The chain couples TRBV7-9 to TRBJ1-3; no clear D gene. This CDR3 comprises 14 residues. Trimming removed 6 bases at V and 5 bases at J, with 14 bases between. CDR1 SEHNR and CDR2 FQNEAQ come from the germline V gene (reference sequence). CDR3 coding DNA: TGTGCCAGCAGTTTTACTTGGGAGAGAAACACCATATATTTT. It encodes CASSFTWERNTIYF.

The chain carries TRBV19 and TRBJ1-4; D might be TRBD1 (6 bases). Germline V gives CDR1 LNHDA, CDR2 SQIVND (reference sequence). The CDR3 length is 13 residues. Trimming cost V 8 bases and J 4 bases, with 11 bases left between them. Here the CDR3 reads CASLGQNNEKLFF. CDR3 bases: TGTGCCAGTCTGGGACAAAATAATGAAAAACTGTTTTTT.

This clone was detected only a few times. The CDR3 DNA follows: TGTGCCAGCAGCCTCCTTCCGGACAGCGGATCACCCCTCCACTTT. Amino acid sequence: CASSLLPDSGSPLHF. The J gene is TRBJ1-6, the V gene TRBV3-1 (or the pseudogene TRBV3-2); D perhaps matches TRBD1 (6 bases). Germline-derived CDR1 and CDR2 are LGHDT and YNNKEL (reference sequence). This CDR3 has 15 amino acids. V was trimmed by 4 bases and J by 10 bases, leaving 17 bases between them.

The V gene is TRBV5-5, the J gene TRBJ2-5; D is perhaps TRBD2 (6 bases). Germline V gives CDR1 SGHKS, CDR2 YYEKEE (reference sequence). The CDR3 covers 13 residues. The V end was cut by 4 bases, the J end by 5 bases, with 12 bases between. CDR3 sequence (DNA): TGTGCCAGCAGCCCGCATGGGGGGGAGACCCAGTACTTC. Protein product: CASSPHGGETQYF.

The CDR3 DNA sequence: TGTGCCAGCAGCTTAGCCCCTCACAGGGAATCGGGTCAGCCCCAGCATTTT. This sequence encodes CASSLAPHRESGQPQHF. The chain carries TRBV7-2 and TRBJ1-5; tentatively, D is TRBD1 (6 bases). This CDR3 comprises 17 residues. CDR1 is SGHTA, CDR2 FQGNSA, per germline. The V end was cut by 0 bases, the J end by 6 bases, with 18 bases between. The entire variable domain, with the rest obtained from reference TRBV7-2 and TRBJ1-5, is as follows: GAGVSQSPSNKVTEKGKDVELRCDPISGHTALYWYRQSLGQGLEFLIYFQGNSAPDKSGLPSDRFSAERTGGSVSTLTIQRTQQEDSAVYLCASSLAPHRESGQPQHFGDGTRLSIL.

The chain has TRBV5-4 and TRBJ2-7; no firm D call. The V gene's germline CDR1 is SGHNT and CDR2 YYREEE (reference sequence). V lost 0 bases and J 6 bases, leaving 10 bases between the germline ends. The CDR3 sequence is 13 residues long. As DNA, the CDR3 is TGTGCCAGCAGCTTGGCGCCCCCCGGCGAGCAGTACTTC. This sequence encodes CASSLAPPGEQYF.

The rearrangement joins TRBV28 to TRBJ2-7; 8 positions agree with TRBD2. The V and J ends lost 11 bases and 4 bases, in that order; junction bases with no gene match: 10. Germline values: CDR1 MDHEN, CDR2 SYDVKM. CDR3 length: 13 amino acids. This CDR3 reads CALAGQSSYEQYF. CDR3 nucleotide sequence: TGTGCCCTAGCGGGTCAGTCTTCGTACGAGCAGTACTTC.

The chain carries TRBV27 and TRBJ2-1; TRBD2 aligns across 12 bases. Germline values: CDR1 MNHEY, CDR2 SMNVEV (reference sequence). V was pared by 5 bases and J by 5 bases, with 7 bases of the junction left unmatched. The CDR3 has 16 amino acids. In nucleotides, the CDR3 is TGTGCCAGCAGTCCCGGACTAGCGGGACGCAACAATGAGCAGTTCTTC. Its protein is CASSPGLAGRNNEQFF.

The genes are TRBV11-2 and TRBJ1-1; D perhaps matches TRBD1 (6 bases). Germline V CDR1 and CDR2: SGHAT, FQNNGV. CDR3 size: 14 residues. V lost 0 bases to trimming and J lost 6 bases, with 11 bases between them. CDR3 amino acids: CASSLERGTAEAFF. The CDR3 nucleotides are TGTGCCAGCAGCTTAGAGAGGGGGACCGCTGAAGCTTTCTTT.

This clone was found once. This CDR3 reads CASSQGGTSGSYEQYF. CDR3 bases: TGTGCCAGCAGCCAGGGAGGGACTAGCGGATCCTACGAGCAGTACTTC. This rearrangement joins TRBV5-6 to TRBJ2-7; 11 nucleotides align to TRBD2. The germline CDR1 and CDR2 sequences are SGHDT and YYEEEE. V was clipped by 4 bases and J by 1 base; unmatched bases: 7. The CDR3 has 16 residues.

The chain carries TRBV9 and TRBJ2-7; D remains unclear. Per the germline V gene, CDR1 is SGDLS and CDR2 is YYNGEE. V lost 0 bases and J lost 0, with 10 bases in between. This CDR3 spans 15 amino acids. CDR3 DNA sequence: TGTGCCAGCAGCGTAGAACCGAGGAGCTCCTACGAGCAGTACTTC. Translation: CASSVEPRSSYEQYF.

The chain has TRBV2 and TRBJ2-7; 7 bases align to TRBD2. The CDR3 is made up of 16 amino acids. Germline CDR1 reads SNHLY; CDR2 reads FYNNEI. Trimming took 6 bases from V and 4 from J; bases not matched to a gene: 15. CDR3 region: CASRMGTTRSMYEQYF. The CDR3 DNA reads TGTGCCAGCAGGATGGGGACTACGCGCTCCATGTACGAGCAGTACTTC.

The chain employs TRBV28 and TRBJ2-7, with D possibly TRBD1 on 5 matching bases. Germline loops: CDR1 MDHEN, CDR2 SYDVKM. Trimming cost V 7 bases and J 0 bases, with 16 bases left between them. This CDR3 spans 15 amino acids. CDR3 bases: TGTGCCAGCACCAAAGGCAGGGCTGGCTCCTACGAGCAGTACTTC. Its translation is CASTKGRAGSYEQYF.

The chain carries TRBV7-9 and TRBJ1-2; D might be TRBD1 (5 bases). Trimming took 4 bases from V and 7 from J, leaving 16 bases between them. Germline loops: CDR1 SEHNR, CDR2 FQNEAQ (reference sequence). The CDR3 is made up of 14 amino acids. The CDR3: CASSSTGGKGGYTF. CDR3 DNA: TGTGCCAGCAGCTCAACCGGGGGGAAGGGTGGCTACACCTTC.

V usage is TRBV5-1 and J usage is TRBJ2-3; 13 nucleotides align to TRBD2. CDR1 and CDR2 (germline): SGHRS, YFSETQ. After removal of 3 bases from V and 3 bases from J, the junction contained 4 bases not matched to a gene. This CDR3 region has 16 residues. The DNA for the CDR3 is TGCGCCAGCAGCTACCTGACTAGCGGGAGGACAGATACGCAGTATTTT. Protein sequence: CASSYLTSGRTDTQYF. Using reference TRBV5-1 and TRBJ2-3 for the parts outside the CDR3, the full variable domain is KAGVTQTPRYLIKTRGQQVTLSCSPISGHRSVSWYQQTPGQGLQFLFEYFSETQRNKGNFPGRFSGRQFSNSRSEMNVSTLELGDSALYLCASSYLTSGRTDTQYFGPGTRLTVL.

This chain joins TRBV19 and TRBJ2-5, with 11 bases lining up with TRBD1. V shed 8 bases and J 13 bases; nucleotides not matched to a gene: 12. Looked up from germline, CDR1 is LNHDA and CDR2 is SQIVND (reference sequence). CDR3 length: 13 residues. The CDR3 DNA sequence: TGTGCCAGTTCCAGGACAGGGGGCGGTCCCGCGTACTTC. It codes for CASSRTGGGPAYF.

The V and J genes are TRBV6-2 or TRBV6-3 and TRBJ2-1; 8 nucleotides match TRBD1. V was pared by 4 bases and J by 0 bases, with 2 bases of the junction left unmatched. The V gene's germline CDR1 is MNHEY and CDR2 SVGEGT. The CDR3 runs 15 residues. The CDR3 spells CASSSQGGSYNEQFF. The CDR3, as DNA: TGTGCCAGCAGTTCACAGGGGGGCTCCTACAATGAGCAGTTCTTC.

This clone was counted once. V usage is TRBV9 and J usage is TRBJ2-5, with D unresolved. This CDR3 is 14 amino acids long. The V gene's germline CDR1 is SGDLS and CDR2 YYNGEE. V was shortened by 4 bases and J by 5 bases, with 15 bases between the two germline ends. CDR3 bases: TGTGCCAGCAGCCCCTACCAGGTTTTGGAGACCCAGTACTTC. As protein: CASSPYQVLETQYF.

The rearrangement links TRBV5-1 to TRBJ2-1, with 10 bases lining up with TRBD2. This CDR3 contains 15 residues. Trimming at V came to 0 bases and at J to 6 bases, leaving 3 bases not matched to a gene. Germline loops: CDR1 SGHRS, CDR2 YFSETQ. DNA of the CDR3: TGCGCCAGCAGCTTGGCCCTAGCGGGAGCCAATGAGCAGTTCTTC. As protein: CASSLALAGANEQFF.

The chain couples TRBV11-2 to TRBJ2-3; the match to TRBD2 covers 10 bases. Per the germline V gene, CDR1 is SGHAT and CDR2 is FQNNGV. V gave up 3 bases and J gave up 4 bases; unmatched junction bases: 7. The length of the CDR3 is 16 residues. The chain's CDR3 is CASSFLAGVVADTQYF. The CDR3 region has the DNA TGTGCCAGCAGCTTCCTAGCGGGAGTAGTGGCAGATACGCAGTATTTT.